The 24 T cell receptor beta chains in this list originate from one sample, sequenced in a study of blood T cell repertoires in COVID-19. The method was immunoSEQ multiplex PCR; TCRdb's version includes in-frame clones alone and lacks a portion of them. The sample has about 80,000 clones, approximately 86% seen once. The sequenced material came from peripheral blood. These TCRs come from a woman over 75 with acute or convalescent COVID-19.

The chain joins TRBV25-1 to TRBJ1-3, with TRBD1 matching over 8 bases. V shed 4 bases and J 0 bases; nucleotides not matched to a gene: 8. The CDR3 has 17 amino acids. Looked up from germline, CDR1 is MGHDK and CDR2 is SYGVNS. The CDR3: CASSAHQGAFSGNTIYF. Here the CDR3 DNA reads TGTGCCAGCAGTGCACACCAGGGGGCTTTCTCTGGAAACACCATATATTTT.

The chain employs TRBV7-6 and TRBJ2-4, with 8 bases fitting TRBD1. The CDR3 runs to 16 residues. The V segment lost 0 bases and the J segment 6 bases; nucleotides outside the gene matches: 7. Per germline, CDR1 SGHVS and CDR2 FNYEAQ. The CDR3 protein is CASSLASGQGINIQYF. The CDR3 DNA reads as TGTGCCAGCAGCTTAGCGTCCGGACAGGGCATAAACATTCAGTACTTC.

The CDR3 protein is CASSLTAPSSDEKLFF. CDR3 bases: TGTGCCAGCAGCTTAACTGCGCCTTCCTCGGATGAAAAACTGTTTTTT. The V call is TRBV11-2, the J call TRBJ1-4; D is unclear. Germline CDR1 and CDR2: SGHAT and FQNNGV. The germline V and J ends were trimmed by 2 bases and 6 bases, with 16 bases remaining between them. This CDR3 region has 16 residues.

The gene calls are TRBV6-1 and TRBJ1-2; TRBD1 aligns across 7 bases. The CDR3 spans 15 residues. The germline gives CDR1 MNHNS, CDR2 SASEGT. J lost 4 bases, V lost 1 base, and 6 bases had no gene match. CDR3 region: CASSEGPDRIYGYTF. The CDR3 DNA follows: TGTGCCAGCAGTGAAGGCCCGGACAGGATCTATGGCTACACCTTC.

The chain combines TRBV7-2 with TRBJ2-3; 8 nucleotides agree with TRBD2. This CDR3 region has 14 residues. Germline V gene sequence: CDR1 SGHTA, CDR2 FQGNSA. The V gene end was trimmed by 5 bases and the J gene end by 4 bases; junction bases not matched to a gene: 5. The CDR3 region has the DNA TGTGCCAGCAGCCCAGGACTAGCTTCAGATACGCAGTATTTT. Translation gives CASSPGLASDTQYF.

The chain joins TRBV5-1 to TRBJ2-1; 10 bases match TRBD2. The junction had 4 bases not matched to a gene; V was cut back by 1 base and J by 9 bases. The CDR3 has 14 amino acids. From germline, CDR1 is SGHRS and CDR2 YFSETQ. The CDR3 DNA reads TGCGCCAGCAGCTTGTCTGCTAGCGGGGGTGAGCAGTTCTTC. It is translated as CASSLSASGGEQFF.

The rearrangement uses TRBV15 and TRBJ2-5; maybe TRBD2 (5 bases). Germline V CDR1 and CDR2: LNHNV, YYDKDF (reference sequence). The V gene lost 2 bases and the J gene lost 5 bases, with 15 bases spanning the gap. The CDR3 spans 15 residues. CDR3 coding DNA: TGTGCCACCAGCAGATCCTACGGGAATCTGGAGACCCAGTACTTC. Translation: CATSRSYGNLETQYF. Variable domain in full (rest from reference TRBV15 and TRBJ2-5): DAMVIQNPRYQVTQFGKPVTLSCSQTLNHNVMYWYQQKSSQAPKLLFHYYDKDFNNEADTPDNFQSRRPNTSFCFLDIRSPGLGDTAMYLCATSRSYGNLETQYFGPGTRLLVL.

J is TRBJ2-1 and V is TRBV28; D is ambiguous. In germline, CDR1 is MDHEN, CDR2 SYDVKM. Trimming left V 5 bases short and J 8 bases short, with 22 bases between. This CDR3 is built from 16 residues. This chain's CDR3 is CASSPLSGGMSYEQFF. DNA of the CDR3: TGTGCCAGCAGTCCTCTGTCCGGCGGTATGTCGTATGAGCAGTTCTTC.

The CDR3 DNA sequence: TGTGCCAGCAGCGCCCGGACAGGGACCCTCCACTTT. Translation gives CASSARTGTLHF. The chain combines TRBV9 with TRBJ1-6; 8 nucleotides match TRBD1. Germline CDR1 reads SGDLS; CDR2 reads YYNGEE. This CDR3 contains 12 residues. V lost 3 bases, J lost 14 bases, and 4 bases stayed unmatched.

This chain connects TRBV19 to TRBJ2-2, with 7 bases matching TRBD1. J gave up 0 bases and V 5 bases, and 6 bases lay outside the gene matches. The CDR3 runs to 16 residues. Germline lookup yields CDR1 LNHDA and CDR2 SQIVND (reference sequence). The CDR3 coding sequence is TGTGCCAGTAGTTTGGACAGGACAACGAACACCGGGGAGCTGTTTTTT. Its translation is CASSLDRTTNTGELFF.

The J gene is TRBJ2-7, the V gene TRBV21-1; TRBD1, as called in the table, went unchecked against the DNA. TRBV21-1 is marked as a pseudogene. The CDR3 has 13 amino acids. The CDR3 DNA follows: TGTGCCAGCAGCAACGTAAGGACAGAAGAGCAGTACTTC. Amino acids: CASSNVRTEEQYF.

The rearrangement uses TRBV5-8 and TRBJ2-3; TRBD1 might be the D (5 bases). The germline CDR1 and CDR2 sequences are SGHTS and YDEGEE. The CDR3 has 13 residues. V was cut by 5 bases and J by 1 base, with 8 bases left in between. CDR3: CASSRRGTDTQYF. The DNA of the CDR3 is TGTGCCAGCAGTCGCAGGGGCACAGATACGCAGTATTTT.

This clone occurred many times. V and J are TRBV6-5 and TRBJ2-5; no firm D call. Per the germline V gene, CDR1 is MNHEY and CDR2 is SVGAGI. The ends were cut back, 8 bases at V and 4 bases at J, with 11 bases in the middle. CDR3 length: 12 residues. The CDR3 region is CASGPVIETQYF. The DNA for the CDR3 is TGTGCCAGCGGTCCAGTTATAGAGACCCAGTACTTC.

The chain recombines TRBV5-6 with TRBJ1-5, with unresolved D. V lost 0 bases and J lost 7, with 8 bases in between. The CDR3 is made up of 13 amino acids. From germline, CDR1 is SGHDT and CDR2 YYEEEE. CDR3 protein: CASSLANGQPQHF. The CDR3 coding sequence is TGTGCCAGCAGCTTGGCCAACGGGCAGCCCCAGCATTTT.

The chain employs TRBV18 and TRBJ1-5; 8 nucleotides line up with TRBD1. The CDR3 totals 14 residues. J was trimmed by 5 bases and V by 1 base; bases with no gene match: 1. Germline V gene data show CDR1 as KGHSH and CDR2 as LQKENI. CDR3 loop: CASSPQDRDQPQHF. Written as DNA, the CDR3 is TGTGCCAGCTCACCACAGGACAGGGATCAGCCCCAGCATTTT. The whole variable domain, filled in from reference TRBV18 and TRBJ1-5, reads NAGVMQNPRHLVRRRGQEARLRCSPMKGHSHVYWYRQLPEEGLKFMVYLQKENIIDESGMPKERFSAEFPKEGPSILRIQQVVRGDSAAYFCASSPQDRDQPQHFGDGTRLSIL.

This chain uses TRBV6-5 with TRBJ2-7; TRBD1 is a possible D gene (6 bases). The CDR3 runs 15 residues. Germline CDR1 reads MNHEY; CDR2 reads SVGAGI. Trimming cost V 2 bases and J 4 bases, with 15 bases left between them. DNA of the CDR3: TGTGCCAGCAGTTACGTAAACCGGGACATTTACGAGCAGTACTTC. Amino acids: CASSYVNRDIYEQYF.

CDR3 protein: CASSESGGWETQYF. The CDR3 DNA reads TGTGCCAGCAGTGAATCGGGGGGGTGGGAGACCCAGTACTTC. J is TRBJ2-5 and V is TRBV6-1, with 8 bases aligning to TRBD2. This CDR3 comprises 14 residues. Trimming took 2 bases from V and 5 from J; bases not matched to a gene: 4. Germline values: CDR1 MNHNS, CDR2 SASEGT.

This clone was found once. V and J are TRBV5-1 and TRBJ2-7; the match to TRBD1 covers 8 bases. The germline gives CDR1 SGHRS, CDR2 YFSETQ. The CDR3 is 16 amino acids. The V and J ends lost 7 bases and 3 bases, in that order; junction bases with no gene match: 15. CDR3 DNA: TGCGCCAGCCCCTCGCAGGGGGCACAACCCCTCTACGAGCAGTACTTC. It specifies CASPSQGAQPLYEQYF. The full variable domain, rest sourced from reference TRBV5-1 and TRBJ2-7, is KAGVTQTPRYLIKTRGQQVTLSCSPISGHRSVSWYQQTPGQGLQFLFEYFSETQRNKGNFPGRFSGRQFSNSRSEMNVSTLELGDSALYLCASPSQGAQPLYEQYFGPGTRLTVT.

V gene TRBV7-9 combines with J gene TRBJ2-2; 7 bases are shared with TRBD1. The CDR3 sequence is 16 residues long. With V trimmed by 2 bases and J by 3 bases, 6 bases remained unmatched. The germline gives CDR1 SEHNR, CDR2 FQNEAQ (reference sequence). This CDR3 is CASSLMGQTDTGELFF. The CDR3 DNA reads TGTGCCAGCAGCTTAATGGGACAGACAGACACCGGGGAGCTGTTTTTT.

The sample holds one count of this clone. J is TRBJ2-5 and V is TRBV12-5, with TRBD2 matching over 16 bases. V lost 6 bases and J lost 3; bases outside the gene matches: 4. The CDR3 has 16 residues. Germline CDR1 reads LGHNT; CDR2 reads FRNRAP. The CDR3 DNA sequence: TGTGCTAGTGGCCGCGGGACTAGCGGGGGGGAAGAGACCCAGTACTTC. As protein: CASGRGTSGGEETQYF.

The V gene is TRBV3-1 (or the pseudogene TRBV3-2), the J gene TRBJ2-7; D is unresolved. The CDR3 is 14 amino acids. In germline, CDR1 is LGHDT, CDR2 YNNKEL (reference sequence). V shed 8 bases and J shed 3 bases, with 17 bases lying between them. CDR3: CASGGFGRDYEQYF. CDR3 nucleotide sequence: TGTGCCAGCGGCGGATTTGGCAGAGACTACGAGCAGTACTTC.

The J gene is TRBJ1-6, the V gene TRBV5-1, with 7 bases identical to TRBD1. J gave up 6 bases and V 4 bases, and 7 bases lay outside the gene matches. The CDR3 has 15 amino acids. CDR1 is SGHRS, CDR2 YFSETQ, per germline. CDR3 DNA sequence: TGCGCCAGCAGCCGTGAGGGACAGCTTAATTCACCCCTCCACTTT. It yields the protein CASSREGQLNSPLHF.

The chain links TRBV4-2 to TRBJ1-1; a possible D gene is TRBD1 (5 bases). This CDR3 is built from 15 residues. Trimming removed 4 bases at V and 3 bases at J, with 15 bases between. Per the germline V gene, CDR1 is LGHNA and CDR2 is YNFKEQ. The chain's CDR3 is CASSRVGARDTEAFF. The CDR3 bases are TGTGCCAGCAGCCGAGTTGGAGCCAGGGACACTGAAGCTTTCTTT.

V usage is TRBV19 and J usage is TRBJ2-6; possibly TRBD1 for D (5 bases). Trimming removed 7 bases from V and 2 bases from J, with 15 bases in between. The CDR3 consists of 16 residues. Germline-derived CDR1 and CDR2 are LNHDA and SQIVND (reference sequence). In nucleotides, the CDR3 is TGTGCCAGTACCCCACTGGCAGGGACTGGGGCCAACGTCCTGACTTTC. Translating it yields CASTPLAGTGANVLTF.